These 27 T cell receptor beta chains share one sample of origin, sequenced in a study of T cell responses to AZD1222 COVID-19 vaccine. TCRdb's copy holds only in-frame clones and misses some; the assay was immunoSEQ multiplex PCR. The sample contains roughly 120,000 clones, 88% of which appear only once. The sample was peripheral blood, taken on day 0 of AZD1222 vaccination. These receptor sequences come from an adult in good health.

This clone came up a few times. V and J are TRBV19 and TRBJ2-2, with D perhaps matching TRBD2 (5 bases). The ends were cut back, 3 bases at V and 5 bases at J, with 13 bases in the middle. Germline V gene lookup returns CDR1 LNHDA and CDR2 SQIVND (reference sequence). The length of the CDR3 is 15 residues. The CDR3 coding sequence is TGTGCCAGTAGTATTCGGGAAGGATTGACCGGGGAGCTGTTTTTT. Protein: CASSIREGLTGELFF.

The genes are TRBV5-1 and TRBJ2-2; 8 positions match TRBD1. The CDR3 contains 16 residues. Germline CDR1 and CDR2: SGHRS and YFSETQ. The J segment lost 1 base and the V segment lost 4 bases, leaving 6 bases of the junction unmatched. CDR3 residues: CASSVTGGLNTGELFF. The DNA for the CDR3 is TGCGCCAGCAGCGTAACAGGGGGTCTGAACACCGGGGAGCTGTTTTTT. Supplemented by reference TRBV5-1 and TRBJ2-2, the full variable domain reads KAGVTQTPRYLIKTRGQQVTLSCSPISGHRSVSWYQQTPGQGLQFLFEYFSETQRNKGNFPGRFSGRQFSNSRSEMNVSTLELGDSALYLCASSVTGGLNTGELFFGEGSRLTVL.

The chain joins TRBV9 to TRBJ1-5; the D gene is possibly TRBD1 (5 bases). Trimming pared 0 bases from V and 0 bases from J, leaving 7 bases between. The length of the CDR3 is 15 residues. CDR1 and CDR2 from the germline V gene are SGDLS and YYNGEE. The CDR3: CASSVGGLSNQPQHF. CDR3 nucleotide sequence: TGTGCCAGCAGCGTAGGGGGCCTTAGCAATCAGCCCCAGCATTTT.

This clone showed up just once. The chain is built from TRBV7-2 and TRBJ1-5; a weak D match, TRBD1 (6 bases). Looked up from germline, CDR1 is SGHTA and CDR2 is FQGNSA. The V and J ends lost 3 bases and 7 bases respectively, with 7 bases between them. CDR3 length: 12 residues. DNA for the CDR3: TGTGCCAGCAGCTTCGGGGGCCAGCCCCAGCATTTT. It yields the protein CASSFGGQPQHF.

The V gene is TRBV3-1 (or the pseudogene TRBV3-2), the J gene TRBJ1-3; D perhaps matches TRBD1 (5 bases). V shed 0 bases and J shed 2 bases, with 8 bases lying between them. The CDR3 loop spans 15 amino acids. Germline V gene lookup returns CDR1 LGHDT and CDR2 YNNKEL (reference sequence). The CDR3 is CASSQDTGTGNTIYF. CDR3 nucleotide sequence: TGTGCCAGCAGCCAAGACACAGGAACTGGAAACACCATATATTTT.

The V gene is TRBV27, the J gene TRBJ1-5; no clear D. The CDR3 contains 13 residues. Trimming removed 3 bases from V and 7 bases from J, with 10 bases in between. CDR1 and CDR2 (germline): MNHEY, SMNVEV (reference sequence). CDR3 residues: CASSFGPSQPQHF. The CDR3 nucleotides are TGTGCCAGCAGTTTTGGACCTAGCCAGCCCCAGCATTTT.

This chain's CDR3 is CASSEQGADTEAFF. The CDR3, as DNA: TGTGCCAGTAGTGAACAGGGGGCGGACACTGAAGCTTTCTTT. This chain joins TRBV19 and TRBJ1-1, with TRBD1 identical over 9 bases. V lost 5 bases to trimming and J lost 3 bases; unmatched junction nucleotides: 4. This CDR3 is 14 amino acids long. Germline lookup yields CDR1 LNHDA and CDR2 SQIVND (reference sequence).

J is TRBJ2-5 and V is TRBV28; the D is unclear. The CDR3 covers 15 residues. Per the germline V gene, CDR1 is MDHEN and CDR2 is SYDVKM. V lost 4 bases and J 0 bases, leaving 12 bases between the germline ends. The CDR3 DNA reads TGTGCCAGCAGTTCCATTTACACTGACCAAGAGACCCAGTACTTC. Translated: CASSSIYTDQETQYF.

This chain connects TRBV6-6 to TRBJ1-1; maybe TRBD1 (6 bases). Germline CDR1 is MNHNY and CDR2 is SVGAGI (reference sequence). With 0 bases removed from V and 1 base from J, the gap between germline ends came to 9 bases. This CDR3 is built from 15 residues. In DNA form, the CDR3 reads TGTGCCAGCAGTTACTCCTCACAGGGGAACACTGAAGCTTTCTTT. It translates to CASSYSSQGNTEAFF.

The chain employs TRBV24-1 and TRBJ2-2; 10 bases agree with TRBD1. The V gene's germline CDR1 is KGHDR and CDR2 SFDVKD. Losses at the gene ends were 5 bases for V and 2 bases for J; bases not matched to a gene: 4. The CDR3 is 16 residues long. CDR3 in amino acids: CATSARQGANTGELFF. As DNA, the CDR3 is TGTGCCACCAGTGCTAGACAGGGGGCAAACACCGGGGAGCTGTTTTTT.

The V call is TRBV7-2, the J call TRBJ1-5; D remains unclear. CDR1 and CDR2 (germline): SGHTA, FQGNSA. CDR3 length: 14 residues. V was pared by 5 bases and J by 2 bases, with 10 bases between. Here the CDR3 reads CASSPHSGNQPQHF. The CDR3 coding sequence is TGTGCCAGCAGCCCCCACAGTGGCAATCAGCCCCAGCATTTT.

J is TRBJ2-7 and V is TRBV5-1; D not certain. The V gene's germline CDR1 is SGHRS and CDR2 YFSETQ. Trimming removed 0 bases at V and 2 bases at J, with 9 bases between. CDR3 length: 14 residues. The CDR3 region has the DNA TGCGCCAGCAGCTTGGGCGCATCCGCCTACGAGCAGTACTTC. Translated: CASSLGASAYEQYF.

V gene TRBV6-5 combines with J gene TRBJ2-7; unclear D gene. Germline CDR1 and CDR2: MNHEY and SVGAGI. The CDR3 consists of 13 residues. V dropped 5 bases and J dropped 1 base, with 9 bases sitting between them. The CDR3, as DNA: TGTGCCAGCAGTCCCATTACTTCCTACGAGCAGTACTTC. Encoded protein: CASSPITSYEQYF.

The genes are TRBV6-5 and TRBJ1-1; TRBD1 is a possible D gene (5 bases). The CDR3 extends over 15 amino acids. The ends were cut back, 6 bases at V and 4 bases at J, with 18 bases in the middle. Germline CDR1 and CDR2: MNHEY and SVGAGI. The CDR3 region is CASRGRQGPGTEAFF. The CDR3 bases are TGTGCCAGCAGGGGTCGGCAGGGACCCGGCACTGAAGCTTTCTTT.

The V gene is TRBV4-2, the J gene TRBJ2-3; D is uncertain. V was shortened by 4 bases and J by 0 bases, with 8 bases between the two germline ends. CDR3 length: 14 residues. Germline CDR1 and CDR2: LGHNA and YNFKEQ. CDR3 protein: CASSPRASTDTQYF. The CDR3 DNA reads as TGTGCCAGCAGCCCCCGTGCTAGCACAGATACGCAGTATTTT.

The V and J genes are TRBV4-1 and TRBJ2-2, with D possibly being TRBD2 (6 bases). The CDR3 loop spans 17 amino acids. The V end lost 1 base, the J end lost 4 bases, and 16 bases lay between the germline ends. Germline assignment: CDR1 MGHRA and CDR2 YSYEKL. This CDR3 reads CASSQGFGGGVTGELFF. The CDR3 DNA sequence: TGCGCCAGCAGCCAAGGTTTTGGGGGAGGAGTCACCGGGGAGCTGTTTTTT.

The CDR3 loop is CASSYSTGKGNTEAFF. The CDR3 DNA follows: TGTGCCAGCAGTTACTCAACAGGGAAGGGTAACACTGAAGCTTTCTTT. V is TRBV6-5 and J is TRBJ1-1, with D possibly TRBD1 on 6 matching bases. V shed 0 bases and J shed 2 bases, with 13 bases lying between them. The germline V gene encodes CDR1 MNHEY and CDR2 SVGAGI. CDR3 length: 16 residues.

V and J are TRBV4-3 and TRBJ2-2; TRBD2 matches 11 bases. This CDR3 contains 19 residues. CDR1 and CDR2 (germline): LGHNA, YSLEER. Trimming cost V 1 base and J 1 base; bases outside gene matches: 8. CDR3 coding DNA: TGCGCCAGCAGCCAAGCCCCCTTGACTAGCGGGGTGAACACCGGGGAGCTGTTTTTT. It translates to CASSQAPLTSGVNTGELFF.

This chain connects TRBV25-1 to TRBJ1-2; D is ambiguous. The CDR3 length is 15 residues. With 3 bases removed from V and 2 bases from J, the gap between germline ends came to 13 bases. CDR1 is MGHDK and CDR2 is SYGVNS in the germline V gene. CDR3 coding DNA: TGTGCCAGCAGTGAGAACATACGGTCCAACTATGGCTACACCTTC. Amino acids: CASSENIRSNYGYTF.

The chain couples TRBV10-3 to TRBJ2-3; 9 positions agree with TRBD1. The germline gives CDR1 ENHRY, CDR2 SYGVKD. V was clipped by 6 bases and J by 2 bases; unmatched bases: 9. The CDR3 runs to 16 residues. In DNA, the CDR3 is TGTGCCATCAGACCCGGGACAGGGAGTTTCACAGATACGCAGTATTTT. Its protein is CAIRPGTGSFTDTQYF.

The chain couples TRBV5-1 to TRBJ1-1; a possible D gene is TRBD1 (5 bases). CDR3 length: 13 residues. Trimming shortened V by 4 bases and J by 1 base, and 8 bases separated the two germline ends. Germline CDR1 SGHRS, CDR2 YFSETQ. In DNA, the CDR3 is TGCGCCAGCAGCGGGGACCCGAACACTGAAGCTTTCTTT. It is translated as CASSGDPNTEAFF.

V gene TRBV19 combines with J gene TRBJ1-1; D call uncertain. This CDR3 has 15 residues. V shed 5 bases and J shed 6 bases, with 19 bases lying between them. Per germline, CDR1 LNHDA and CDR2 SQIVND (reference sequence). CDR3 protein: CASSVDHRGGSEAFF. DNA for the CDR3: TGTGCCAGTAGTGTCGACCACCGGGGTGGGTCTGAAGCTTTCTTT.

This chain links TRBV28 with TRBJ2-7, with TRBD1 identical over 11 bases. Germline assignment: CDR1 MDHEN and CDR2 SYDVKM. CDR3 length: 12 amino acids. The J segment lost 7 bases and the V segment lost 5 bases, leaving 1 base of the junction unmatched. The CDR3 is CASSGTGGEQYF. The CDR3 DNA reads as TGTGCCAGCAGTGGGACAGGGGGTGAGCAGTACTTC.

The genes are TRBV7-8 and TRBJ2-5, with 8 bases identical to TRBD2. Trimming took 5 bases from V and 2 from J; bases not matched to a gene: 10. The CDR3 is 16 amino acids. CDR1 and CDR2 from the germline V gene are SGHVS and FQNEAQ. The CDR3 nucleotides read TGTGCCAGCAGCCCAACGTCCGGGACTAGGCAAGAGACCCAGTACTTC. It yields the protein CASSPTSGTRQETQYF.

This chain connects TRBV7-2 to TRBJ1-4; 7 bases fit TRBD1. CDR1 and CDR2 (germline): SGHTA, FQGNSA. V lost 8 bases and J lost 5; bases outside the gene matches: 5. The CDR3 covers 13 residues. CDR3 coding DNA: TGTGCCAGCGGACAGGCGTTAAATGAAAAACTGTTTTTT. Protein sequence: CASGQALNEKLFF.

This chain links TRBV19 with TRBJ2-2; D is perhaps TRBD2 (5 bases). Germline CDR1 LNHDA, CDR2 SQIVND (reference sequence). Trimming left V 11 bases short and J 1 base short, with 11 bases between. This CDR3 comprises 13 residues. CDR3 DNA: TGTGCCGGACGACGGGGGAACACCGGGGAGCTGTTTTTT. This translates into CAGRRGNTGELFF. Full variable domain (rest looked up from reference TRBV19 and TRBJ2-2): DGGITQSPKYLFRKEGQNVTLSCEQNLNHDAMYWYRQDPGQGLRLIYYSQIVNDFQKGDIAEGYSVSREKKESFPLTVTSAQKNPTAFYLCAGRRGNTGELFFGEGSRLTVL.

With regard to this clone: Sequence at one end of the junction differs from germline and may be a read error. V usage is TRBV18 and J usage is TRBJ1-1, with D unclear. CDR3 length: 13 residues. Germline V gene data show CDR1 as KGHSH and CDR2 as LQKENI. CDR3 protein: CASSPDHNNEAFF. The CDR3 nucleotides are TGTGCCAGCTCACCCGACCATAACAATGAAGCTTTCTTT.